The rows below give T cell receptor beta chains drawn from one sample of a study of blood T cells in healthy people across ages. From the 5' RACE reads, TCRdb called clonotypes with MiXCR, one entry per CDR3 protein. The sample contains more than 500,000 distinct CDR3 sequences, 25% to 35% of which appear only once. The sample also formed part of further work on T cells of mothers and their children.

Sequences were obtained from blood. These TCRs come from a boy younger than 10 in good health. Both conserved end residues are part of each CDR3. The D gene is left open where the match is weak. The size field is filled for only some rows; it gives once, few, many or a size class.

j_gene,v_gene,d_gene,abundance,CDR3nt,CDR3aa
TRBJ2-5,TRBV4-3,TRBD2,.,TGCGCCAGCAGCCAAGGACTAGCGGGAGGATACCAAGAGACCCAGTACTTC,CASSQGLAGGYQETQYF
TRBJ2-1,TRBV20-1,.,few,TGCAGTGCCAAAATTGGACTCCGCTACAATGAGCAGTTCTTC,CSAKIGLRYNEQFF
TRBJ2-3,TRBV20-1,TRBD2,many,TGCAGTGCTCCAGGACTAGCTAGCACAGATACGCAGTATTTT,CSAPGLASTDTQYF
TRBJ2-2,TRBV29-1,TRBD2,.,TGCAGCGTGGCCGGGACTAGCGAGGCGAACACCGGGGAGCTGTTTTTT,CSVAGTSEANTGELFF
TRBJ2-6,TRBV29-1,.,few,TGCAGCGTTGAAGATTTAGGGGGCTCTGGGGCCAACGTCCTGACTTTC,CSVEDLGGSGANVLTF
TRBJ2-5,TRBV29-1,TRBD1,.,TGCAGCGCGGACGGGACAGGGGCCAGCGGCATCCAAGAGACCCAGTACTTC,CSADGTGASGIQETQYF
TRBJ1-2,TRBV19,.,.,TGTGCCGGTAGTTTCCGGAAGACAGATGGCTACACCTTC,CAGSFRKTDGYTF
TRBJ2-5,TRBV10-3,TRBD2,few,TGTGCCATCAGTGAGTCTCGGGAGGGTCAAGAGACCCAGTACTTC,CAISESREGQETQYF
TRBJ2-6,TRBV7-2,.,few,TGTGCCAGCAGCTTAGTCGGCACAGCGAACTCTGGGGCCAACGTCCTGACTTTC,CASSLVGTANSGANVLTF
TRBJ2-1,TRBV6-1,.,few,TGTGCCAGCAGTGAAAGCGAGAGCTCCTACAATGAGCAGTTCTTC,CASSESESSYNEQFF
TRBJ2-2,TRBV7-9,.,.,TGTGCCAGCAGCCCTTCCAGCCCCGCGAACACCGGGGAGCTGTTTTTT,CASSPSSPANTGELFF
TRBJ2-5,TRBV6-6,.,many,TGTGCCAGCAGTTACAGGGTTCAAGAGACCCAGTACTTC,CASSYRVQETQYF
TRBJ1-1,TRBV7-9,.,once,TGTGCCAGCAGCCTCCAAGGGGTGGGGGAGGCTTTCTTT,CASSLQGVGEAFF
TRBJ2-3,TRBV12-3/TRBV12-4,TRBD1,.,TGTGCCAGCAGTTTACCCAGGGGGCCAGATACGCAGTATTTT,CASSLPRGPDTQYF
TRBJ2-7,TRBV6-5,.,few,TGTGCCAGCAGTCACCCCAACCAGGGACACGAGCAGTACTTC,CASSHPNQGHEQYF
TRBJ2-2,TRBV7-6,.,.,TGTGCCAGCAGCTTCTCCCCCCCCGAGGTGACCACCGGGGAGCTGTTTTTT,CASSFSPPEVTTGELFF
TRBJ2-5,TRBV5-5,.,.,TGTGCCAGCAGCACTGTGGGGAGCGAGACCCAGTACTTC,CASSTVGSETQYF
TRBJ2-5,TRBV10-2,.,.,TGCGCCAGCAGTGAGTCTAGCGGAAGAGAGACCCAGTACTTC,CASSESSGRETQYF
TRBJ2-5,TRBV9,TRBD1,.,TGTGCCAGCAGCGTAGGAGCAGCCCGGGACAGGGTCCAAGAAACCCAGTACTTC,CASSVGAARDRVQETQYF
TRBJ1-1,TRBV30,.,.,TGTGCCTGGATCCCGGGCCTCGCTTCGGACACTGAAGCTTTCTTT,CAWIPGLASDTEAFF
TRBJ2-7,TRBV10-2,TRBD2,few,TGCGCCAGCAGCCCACTGACTAGCGGGAGACGCGAGCAGTACTTC,CASSPLTSGRREQYF
TRBJ2-2,TRBV3-1,TRBD2,.,TGTGCCAGCAGCCAAGCCCCAGCGGGAGGGACCGGGGAGCTGTTTTTT,CASSQAPAGGTGELFF
TRBJ1-2,TRBV12-3/TRBV12-4,.,.,TGTGCCAGCACCTACCGTCCACTTAACTACTATGGCTACACCTTC,CASTYRPLNYYGYTF
TRBJ2-5,TRBV7-2,.,.,TGTGCCAGCAGCTTAGATCCGGGAGTAGTGCAAGAGACCCAGTACTTC,CASSLDPGVVQETQYF
TRBJ2-6,TRBV7-6,TRBD2,few,TGTGCCAGCAGCCCCTCCGCGGGGGATCTTCGAGGGGCCAACGTCCTGACTTTC,CASSPSAGDLRGANVLTF
TRBJ1-4,TRBV6-6,.,.,TGTGCCAGCAGTTTCGGCGGGGCAAACTTTGGTGAAAAACTGTTTTTT,CASSFGGANFGEKLFF
TRBJ1-2,TRBV12-3/TRBV12-4,.,.,TGTGCCAGCACCCTTTCGGGGGGAGACTCTAACTATGGCTACACCTTC,CASTLSGGDSNYGYTF
TRBJ2-5,TRBV24-1,.,few,TGTGCCACCAGTTTCTGGGATGGGTGGACGAAAGAGCAGTACTTC,CATSFWDGWTKEQYF
TRBJ2-7,TRBV5-5,.,.,TGTGCCAGCAGCCTTTACAGGGATGCCTACGAGCAGTACTTC,CASSLYRDAYEQYF
TRBJ1-5,TRBV12-3/TRBV12-4,.,.,TGTGCCAGCAGCAACAGGAATAGGCAGCCCCAGCATTTT,CASSNRNRQPQHF
TRBJ2-3,TRBV5-1,.,.,TGCGCCAGCAGCTCTAGCCTTAGCACAGATACGCAGTATTTT,CASSSSLSTDTQYF
TRBJ2-1,TRBV10-3,.,.,TGTGCCATCAGTGAGTCGGGGAATGAGCAGTTCTTC,CAISESGNEQFF
TRBJ1-1,TRBV7-2,.,few,TGTGCCAGCAGCTACATGCGCGGTGAAGCTTTCTTT,CASSYMRGEAFF